The 19 T cell receptor beta chains presented below share a single source sample, sequenced in a study of blood T cell repertoires in COVID-19. Assay used: immunoSEQ multiplex PCR; TCRdb lists only in-frame clones, some missing. The repertoire consists of around 98,000 clones, with 75% to 85% occurring once and the leading ten covering about 24%. The sample was peripheral blood. The receptors shown here come from a man between 65 and 80 years old with acute or convalescent COVID-19.

The chain carries TRBV2 and TRBJ2-7, with D maybe TRBD2 (6 bases). Deletions cut 6 bases from V and 5 bases from J, with 14 bases between. Germline V gene data show CDR1 as SNHLY and CDR2 as FYNNEI. The CDR3 runs to 13 residues. CDR3 amino acids: CASSLGGLDEQYF. The CDR3 region has the DNA TGTGCCAGCAGCTTGGGGGGACTTGACGAGCAGTACTTC. Using reference TRBV2 and TRBJ2-7 for the parts outside the CDR3, the full variable domain is EPEVTQTPSHQVTQMGQEVILRCVPISNHLYFYWYRQILGQKVEFLVSFYNNEISEKSEIFDDQFSVERPDGSNFTLKIRSTKLEDSAMYFCASSLGGLDEQYFGPGTRLTVT.

The chain couples TRBV4-1 to TRBJ2-7; D is unresolved. The CDR3 covers 16 residues. Trimming shortened V by 1 base and J by 0 bases, and 13 bases separated the two germline ends. Germline assignment: CDR1 MGHRA and CDR2 YSYEKL. The CDR3 spells CASSQGTYGASYEQYF. The DNA for the CDR3 is TGCGCCAGCAGCCAAGGTACCTACGGAGCCTCCTACGAGCAGTACTTC.

The gene calls are TRBV5-1 and TRBJ2-2, with no clear D. The CDR3 is 14 residues long. Germline values: CDR1 SGHRS, CDR2 YFSETQ. Between the trimmed V and J ends, which lost 2 bases and 3 bases, there was a span of 8 bases. Here the CDR3 DNA reads TGCGCCAGCAGCTTAACGACTGACACCGGGGAGCTGTTTTTT. It codes for CASSLTTDTGELFF.

This clone was found a few times. The chain joins TRBV7-9 to TRBJ2-2; D not certain. Germline CDR1 SEHNR, CDR2 FQNEAQ (reference sequence). Trimming cost V 4 bases and J 5 bases, with 5 bases left between them. The CDR3 consists of 12 residues. As DNA, the CDR3 is TGTGCCAGCAGCTCTCTTACCGGGGAGCTGTTTTTT. Translated: CASSSLTGELFF.

There are many counts of this clone. The V and J genes are TRBV3-1 (or the pseudogene TRBV3-2) and TRBJ2-1; TRBD2 might be the D (5 bases). V lost 1 base and J lost 9, with 16 bases in between. Germline CDR1 reads LGHDT; CDR2 reads YNNKEL (reference sequence). This CDR3 is 15 amino acids long. CDR3 nucleotide sequence: TGTGCCAGCAGCCAAGCGGCGGGTCCGATGGGTGAGCAGTTCTTC. It specifies CASSQAAGPMGEQFF.

J is TRBJ2-7 and V is TRBV6-2 or TRBV6-3; 7 positions match TRBD1. Looked up from germline, CDR1 is MNHEY and CDR2 is SVGEGT. Losses at the gene ends were 5 bases for V and 0 bases for J; bases not matched to a gene: 10. The CDR3 length is 16 residues. The CDR3 here is CASSRDSSWSSYEQYF. The DNA for the CDR3 is TGTGCCAGCAGTCGGGACAGTTCTTGGAGCTCCTACGAGCAGTACTTC.

V gene TRBV30 combines with J gene TRBJ1-1; TRBD1 aligns across 8 bases. CDR3 length equals 17 residues. Germline-derived CDR1 and CDR2 are GTSNPN and SVGIG (reference sequence). Trimming cost V 2 bases and J 3 bases; bases outside gene matches: 14. The CDR3 protein is CAWSSRQGRQGYTEAFF. The CDR3 region has the DNA TGTGCCTGGAGTTCTAGACAGGGGCGGCAGGGGTACACTGAAGCTTTCTTT.

The J gene is TRBJ2-1, the V gene TRBV7-2; TRBD2 matches 14 bases. The junction had 7 bases not matched to a gene; V was cut back by 2 bases and J by 13 bases. Per the germline V gene, CDR1 is SGHTA and CDR2 is FQGNSA. CDR3 length: 15 amino acids. This CDR3 reads CASSLIGTSGSSQFF. The DNA of the CDR3 is TGTGCCAGCAGCTTAATAGGGACTAGCGGGAGTTCCCAGTTCTTC.

This chain joins TRBV18 and TRBJ2-5, with a weak D call TRBD2 (6 bases). V was shortened by 7 bases and J by 5 bases, with 20 bases between the two germline ends. This CDR3 is built from 15 residues. Germline V gene data show CDR1 as KGHSH and CDR2 as LQKENI. The CDR3, as DNA: TGTGCCAGCTTTGGGGCGGTTACTAGCCGTGAGACCCAGTACTTC. Protein sequence: CASFGAVTSRETQYF.

The rearrangement links TRBV9 to TRBJ2-5; 8 bases are a match to TRBD2. The CDR3 loop spans 16 amino acids. The V gene end was trimmed by 0 bases and the J gene end by 2 bases; junction bases not matched to a gene: 6. Germline assignment: CDR1 SGDLS and CDR2 YYNGEE. The CDR3 is CASSVGASGSQETQYF. CDR3 nucleotides: TGTGCCAGCAGCGTAGGGGCTAGCGGGTCTCAAGAGACCCAGTACTTC.

The chain links TRBV30 to TRBJ1-1, with D perhaps matching TRBD1 (5 bases). The V end was cut by 0 bases, the J end by 7 bases, with 9 bases between. This CDR3 region has 12 residues. Per the germline V gene, CDR1 is GTSNPN and CDR2 is SVGIG (reference sequence). The CDR3 DNA is TGTGCCTGGAGTGTCGGGGGGATTGAAGCTTTCTTT. Protein sequence: CAWSVGGIEAFF. Using reference TRBV30 and TRBJ1-1 for the parts outside the CDR3, the full variable domain is SQTIHQWPATLVQPVGSPLSLECTVEGTSNPNLYWYRQAAGRGLQLLFYSVGIGQISSEVPQNLSASRPQDRQFILSSKKLLLSDSGFYLCAWSVGGIEAFFGQGTRLTVV.

This clone was detected only a few times. The V gene is TRBV9, the J gene TRBJ1-2; D might be TRBD1 (6 bases). The V gene lost 0 bases and the J gene lost 4 bases, with 19 bases spanning the gap. There are 17 residues in the CDR3. CDR1 and CDR2 (germline): SGDLS, YYNGEE. CDR3 coding DNA: TGTGCCAGCAGCGTAGGGGGACACCTCGATAAAGCCTATGGCTACACCTTC. Translation gives CASSVGGHLDKAYGYTF.

V is TRBV28 and J is TRBJ2-7, with 10 bases matching TRBD2. There are 13 residues in the CDR3. Losses at the gene ends were 6 bases for V and 6 bases for J; bases not matched to a gene: 5. The germline V gene encodes CDR1 MDHEN and CDR2 SYDVKM. The CDR3 DNA sequence: TGTGCCAGCAGCCTAGCGGGAGAGATCGAGCAGTACTTC. The encoded protein is CASSLAGEIEQYF.

J is TRBJ2-7 and V is TRBV5-6; 9 bases are shared with TRBD2. The ends lost 3 bases at V and 4 bases at J; junction bases unmatched: 8. Germline V gene sequence: CDR1 SGHDT, CDR2 YYEEEE. The CDR3 consists of 15 residues. CDR3 nucleotides: TGTGCCAGCAGCTGGGAAGCGGGAGGAAGGTACGAGCAGTACTTC. Translating gives CASSWEAGGRYEQYF.

The chain is built from TRBV23-1 and TRBJ2-7, with 7 bases matching TRBD1. Being an ORF, TRBV23-1 has a function that is uncertain. This CDR3 has 16 residues. Germline trimming cut 3 bases from V and 0 bases from J; bases unmatched to any gene: 8. The CDR3, as DNA: TGCGCCAGCAGTCACCCAGGGGGATTAGACTCCTACGAGCAGTACTTC. This codes for CASSHPGGLDSYEQYF.

The table lists this clone with a few counts. V is TRBV14 and J is TRBJ2-2, with 8 bases aligning to TRBD2. Germline CDR1 SGHDN, CDR2 FVKESK. Trimming took 0 bases from V and 5 from J; bases not matched to a gene: 11. The CDR3 sequence is 18 residues long. The CDR3: CASSQDPPSGRGTGELFF. CDR3 nucleotides: TGTGCCAGCAGCCAAGATCCGCCCAGCGGGAGAGGGACCGGGGAGCTGTTTTTT.

Comment on this clone: Sequence at one end of the junction differs from germline and may be a read error. The chain joins TRBV15 to TRBJ1-2, with 8 bases fitting TRBD1. CDR1 is LNHNV and CDR2 is YYDKDF in the germline V gene (reference sequence). The CDR3 totals 14 residues. CDR3 bases: TGTGCCACCAGCAGAGATAGGACAGGGCTTTTCTTCGGCTTC. Amino acids: CATSRDRTGLFFGF.

The rearrangement joins TRBV6-2 or TRBV6-3 to TRBJ2-7; maybe TRBD1 (6 bases). Looked up from germline, CDR1 is MNHEY and CDR2 is SVGEGT. Deletions cut 5 bases from V and 0 bases from J, with 17 bases between. The CDR3 totals 16 residues. CDR3 nucleotide sequence: TGTGCCAGCAGTCCCTCTAGCAGGGGATTCTCCTACGAGCAGTACTTC. This sequence encodes CASSPSSRGFSYEQYF.

The rearrangement links TRBV5-1 to TRBJ2-7, with D perhaps TRBD1 (6 bases). The CDR3 runs to 14 residues. The germline V gene has CDR1 SGHRS and CDR2 YFSETQ. V lost 0 bases and J lost 4, with 11 bases in between. The DNA for the CDR3 is TGCGCCAGCAGCTTGGCGGGACATGAATACGAGCAGTACTTC. Translation gives CASSLAGHEYEQYF.